Shown below are 23 T cell receptor beta chains from a single sample sequenced in a study of spatial heterogeneity in lung cancer. TCRdb used MiXCR to reprocess the 5' RACE reads, holding one entry per CDR3 protein. Among 60,000 to 80,000 distinct CDR3 sequences listed, about an eighth were seen once. Time point meaning: sample taken at primary tumor resection. The sequenced material consisted of unsorted whole RNA from tumor, nontumor lung or frozen PBMC. This sample comprised PBMCs, obtained at surgery. The receptors derive from a male donor with early-stage non-small cell lung cancer.

Many counts were recorded for this clonotype. The V call is TRBV7-2, the J call TRBJ2-5; no clear D. Germline CDR1 is SGHTA and CDR2 is FQGNSA. This CDR3 comprises 15 residues. V was cut by 5 bases and J by 5 bases, with 18 bases left in between. The CDR3 bases are TGTGCCAGCAGCCCCCTAGGCTCCCTAGGGGAGACCCAGTACTTC. It translates to CASSPLGSLGETQYF.

This clonotype was counted only a few times. This chain links TRBV27 with TRBJ1-2; possibly TRBD1 for D (6 bases). V lost 6 bases, J lost 3 bases, and 11 bases lay in between. This CDR3 region has 13 residues. Germline-derived CDR1 and CDR2 are MNHEY and SMNVEV (reference sequence). CDR3 in amino acids: CASSLQGDYGYTF. DNA of the CDR3: TGTGCCAGCAGCCTACAGGGAGACTATGGCTACACCTTC.

This clonotype was observed a few times. The genes are TRBV12-3 or TRBV12-4 and TRBJ2-3, with 7 bases matching TRBD1. Losses at the gene ends were 2 bases for V and 3 bases for J; bases not matched to a gene: 5. This CDR3 has 15 amino acids. The CDR3 DNA reads as TGTGCCAGCAGTTTACGTCTGACAGGGACAGATACGCAGTATTTT. This translates into CASSLRLTGTDTQYF.

There are many counts of this clonotype. The chain has TRBV5-1 and TRBJ1-2; D may be TRBD1 (5 bases). Germline assignment: CDR1 SGHRS and CDR2 YFSETQ. The CDR3 runs to 15 residues. Trimming stripped 0 bases from V and 2 bases from J, with 11 bases between. The CDR3 reads CASSLAGSGNYGYTF. The CDR3 DNA sequence: TGCGCCAGCAGCTTGGCAGGGAGTGGAAACTATGGCTACACCTTC.

The chain has TRBV4-3 and TRBJ2-7; D gene ambiguous. Trimming stripped 0 bases from V and 1 base from J, with 4 bases between. The germline CDR1 and CDR2 sequences are LGHNA and YSLEER. This CDR3 spans 13 amino acids. The CDR3 DNA reads TGCGCCAGCAGCCAAGATAGTTCCTACGAGCAGTACTTC. Amino acid sequence: CASSQDSSYEQYF.

This chain connects TRBV2 to TRBJ1-5; TRBD1 agrees at 7 bases. The CDR3 totals 13 residues. Germline V CDR1 and CDR2: SNHLY, FYNNEI. After removal of 6 bases from V and 1 base from J, the junction contained 0 bases not matched to a gene. This CDR3 reads CASRGQSNQPQHF. CDR3 DNA sequence: TGTGCCAGCAGGGGACAGAGCAATCAGCCCCAGCATTTT.

The table lists this clonotype with many counts. The rearrangement uses TRBV19 and TRBJ2-6; the match to TRBD1 covers 7 bases. The CDR3 runs to 17 residues. V was pared by 7 bases and J by 1 base, with 10 bases of the junction left unmatched. Germline V CDR1 and CDR2: LNHDA, SQIVND (reference sequence). CDR3 loop: CASNRGNGLSGANVLTF. The CDR3 DNA reads TGTGCCAGTAACAGGGGAAACGGACTGTCTGGGGCCAACGTCCTGACTTTC.

V usage is TRBV27 and J usage is TRBJ2-7, with TRBD1 matching 7 bases. The CDR3 loop spans 17 amino acids. Germline values: CDR1 MNHEY, CDR2 SMNVEV (reference sequence). V dropped 5 bases and J dropped 1; count of bases not matched to a gene: 14. CDR3 in amino acids: CASSTGTVGPRSYEQYF. CDR3 coding DNA: TGTGCCAGCAGTACCGGGACAGTGGGCCCTAGGTCCTACGAGCAGTACTTC.

V usage is TRBV6-5 and J usage is TRBJ2-3; 10 bases line up with TRBD1. V trimming: 0 bases; J trimming: 4 bases; junction bases outside the gene matches: 7. The CDR3 runs to 17 residues. Germline CDR1 reads MNHEY; CDR2 reads SVGAGI. CDR3 in DNA: TGTGCCAGCAGTTACTCCTCCGGGACAGGGGCTCCAGATACGCAGTATTTT. It codes for CASSYSSGTGAPDTQYF.

In this sample, this clonotype turned up many times. CDR3: CASSLADGYEQYF. The CDR3 DNA reads as TGTGCCAGCAGTTTAGCCGACGGGTACGAGCAGTACTTC. The genes are TRBV27 and TRBJ2-7, with no clear D. The CDR3 covers 13 residues. Germline V lookup: CDR1 MNHEY, CDR2 SMNVEV (reference sequence). The germline V and J ends were trimmed by 2 bases and 4 bases, with 9 bases remaining between them.

The J gene is TRBJ1-2, the V gene TRBV6-5; D is perhaps TRBD1 (5 bases). The CDR3 runs 16 residues. Germline loops: CDR1 MNHEY, CDR2 SVGAGI. V was shortened by 2 bases and J by 4 bases, with 17 bases between the two germline ends. CDR3 sequence: CASSYTGTLKAYGYTF. The CDR3 DNA follows: TGTGCCAGCAGTTACACCGGGACCCTGAAGGCCTATGGCTACACCTTC.

This sequence joins TRBV6-1 and TRBJ2-3; no definite D call. Germline CDR1 is MNHNS and CDR2 is SASEGT. This CDR3 contains 16 residues. Trimming shortened V by 5 bases and J by 3 bases, and 18 bases separated the two germline ends. The CDR3 DNA reads TGTGCCAGCAGTCAGGCGAGGAACCCATGGACAGATACGCAGTATTTT. This codes for CASSQARNPWTDTQYF.

This rearrangement joins TRBV12-3 or TRBV12-4 to TRBJ2-1; no reliable D call. The CDR3 has 13 amino acids. Trimming shortened V by 5 bases and J by 4 bases, and 9 bases separated the two germline ends. The CDR3 is CASSRGRYNEQFF. The CDR3 DNA is TGTGCCAGCAGTCGCGGACGTTACAATGAGCAGTTCTTC.

The sample holds a few counts of this clonotype. V usage is TRBV2 and J usage is TRBJ1-5, with a weak D call TRBD1 (5 bases). Trimming cost V 9 bases and J 2 bases, with 17 bases left between them. The germline V gene has CDR1 SNHLY and CDR2 FYNNEI. This CDR3 spans 15 amino acids. This CDR3 is CASGTDRGRNQPQHF. In DNA, the CDR3 is TGTGCCAGTGGGACGGACCGAGGGCGCAATCAGCCCCAGCATTTT.

The rearrangement joins TRBV12-3 or TRBV12-4 to TRBJ1-2; tentatively, D is TRBD1 (6 bases). The CDR3 has 12 residues. With 6 bases removed from V and 8 bases from J, the gap between germline ends came to 13 bases. As DNA, the CDR3 is TGTGCCAGCAGAGTACAGGGCTACGGCTACACCTTC. Encoded protein: CASRVQGYGYTF.

There are a few counts of this clonotype. The chain links TRBV4-1 to TRBJ1-4, with D unclear. Germline-derived CDR1 and CDR2 are MGHRA and YSYEKL. The V end was cut by 2 bases, the J end by 3 bases, with 7 bases between. The CDR3 contains 14 residues. CDR3 nucleotides: TGCGCCAGCAGCCAATACAGTGCTAATGAAAAACTGTTTTTT. It specifies CASSQYSANEKLFF.

This clonotype was detected ten times or more. This chain uses TRBV7-9 with TRBJ2-5; D is possibly TRBD1 or TRBD2 (5 bases each). The V end was cut by 8 bases, the J end by 4 bases, with 11 bases between. Germline assignment: CDR1 SEHNR and CDR2 FQNEAQ (reference sequence). The CDR3 extends over 12 amino acids. DNA for the CDR3: TGTGCCAGCGGGGCCGGAGGAGAGACCCAGTACTTC. Encoded protein: CASGAGGETQYF.

At least ten counts were recorded for this clonotype. The rearrangement links TRBV12-3 or TRBV12-4 to TRBJ1-5; weak D call: TRBD1 (5 bases). The V and J ends lost 0 bases and 1 base respectively, with 13 bases between them. This CDR3 has 17 residues. CDR3 sequence: CASSLALGGESNQPQHF. The CDR3 nucleotides are TGTGCCAGCAGTTTAGCGCTTGGGGGGGAAAGCAATCAGCCCCAGCATTTT.

The J gene is TRBJ2-2, the V gene TRBV7-2; either TRBD1 or TRBD2 may supply D (5 bases each). Per the germline V gene, CDR1 is SGHTA and CDR2 is FQGNSA. The CDR3 extends over 15 amino acids. The V and J ends lost 1 base and 5 bases respectively, with 11 bases between them. CDR3 DNA sequence: TGTGCCAGCAGCTTAGAGGGGCGGGTGACCGGGGAGCTGTTTTTT. The encoded protein is CASSLEGRVTGELFF.

This chain links TRBV6-2 or TRBV6-3 with TRBJ1-2; TRBD1 matches at 8 bases. CDR1 and CDR2 (germline): MNHEY, SVGEGT. There are 12 residues in the CDR3. Losses at the gene ends were 8 bases for V and 2 bases for J; bases not matched to a gene: 1. As DNA, the CDR3 is TGTGCCAGCGCAGGGGGCAACTATGGCTACACCTTC. This gives the protein CASAGGNYGYTF.

This clonotype appeared many times. The gene calls are TRBV11-2 and TRBJ2-3, with 10 bases lining up with TRBD2. The V segment lost 2 bases and the J segment 0 bases; nucleotides outside the gene matches: 8. Germline values: CDR1 SGHAT, CDR2 FQNNGV. The CDR3 is made up of 18 amino acids. The CDR3 nucleotides read TGTGCCAGCAGCTTAATTAGCGGGAGGACCTTTAGCACAGATACGCAGTATTTT. Translated, it gives CASSLISGRTFSTDTQYF.

The chain is built from TRBV20-1 and TRBJ2-1; weak D call: TRBD2 (6 bases). This CDR3 has 16 amino acids. The V end was cut by 0 bases, the J end by 0 bases, with 12 bases between. Germline V gives CDR1 DFQATT, CDR2 SNEGSKA (reference sequence). CDR3: CSARDPAGSSYNEQFF. The CDR3, as DNA: TGCAGTGCTAGAGATCCCGCGGGGAGCTCCTACAATGAGCAGTTCTTC.

This clonotype was counted at least ten times. J is TRBJ2-1 and V is TRBV18, with 7 bases aligning to TRBD2. Germline V gives CDR1 KGHSH, CDR2 LQKENI. Trimming at V came to 6 bases and at J to 12 bases, leaving 20 bases not matched to a gene. This CDR3 contains 16 residues. CDR3 coding DNA: TGTGCCAGCTCTCGGGGAGAGCGGGGCGGGACCTCCTCGCAGTTCTTC. Amino acids: CASSRGERGGTSSQFF.